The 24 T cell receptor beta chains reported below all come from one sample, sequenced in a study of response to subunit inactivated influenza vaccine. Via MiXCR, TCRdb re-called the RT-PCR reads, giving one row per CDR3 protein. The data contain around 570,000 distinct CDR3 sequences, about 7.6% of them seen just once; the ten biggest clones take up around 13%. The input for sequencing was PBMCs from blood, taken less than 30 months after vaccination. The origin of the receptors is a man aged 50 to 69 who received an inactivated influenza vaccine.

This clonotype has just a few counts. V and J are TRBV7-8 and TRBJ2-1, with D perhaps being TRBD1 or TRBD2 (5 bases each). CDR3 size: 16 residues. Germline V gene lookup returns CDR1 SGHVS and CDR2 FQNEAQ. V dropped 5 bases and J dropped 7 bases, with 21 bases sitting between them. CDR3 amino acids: CASSKRDPPQSNEQFF. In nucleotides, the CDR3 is TGTGCCAGCAGCAAAAGGGACCCCCCGCAGAGTAATGAGCAGTTCTTC.

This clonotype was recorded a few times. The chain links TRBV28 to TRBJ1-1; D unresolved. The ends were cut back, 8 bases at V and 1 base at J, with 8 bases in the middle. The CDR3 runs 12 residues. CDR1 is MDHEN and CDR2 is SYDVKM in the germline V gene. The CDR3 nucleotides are TGTGCCAGCTTGTTGGGGAACACTGAAGCTTTCTTT. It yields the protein CASLLGNTEAFF.

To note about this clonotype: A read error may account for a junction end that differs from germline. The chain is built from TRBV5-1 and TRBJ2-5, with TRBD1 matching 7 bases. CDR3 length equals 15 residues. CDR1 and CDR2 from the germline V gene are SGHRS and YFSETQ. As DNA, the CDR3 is TGCGCCAGCTCATATATGGGACAGCCCCAACAGACCCAGTACTTC. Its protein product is CASSYMGQPQQTQYF.

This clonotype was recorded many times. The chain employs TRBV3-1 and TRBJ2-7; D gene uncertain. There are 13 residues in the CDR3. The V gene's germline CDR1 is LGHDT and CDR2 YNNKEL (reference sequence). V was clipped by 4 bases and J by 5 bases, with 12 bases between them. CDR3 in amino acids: CASSPPLVNEQYF. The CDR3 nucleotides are TGTGCCAGCAGCCCCCCATTAGTTAACGAGCAGTACTTC.

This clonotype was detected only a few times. The CDR3 region is CASSQDRRPLGQYF. The CDR3 nucleotides are TGTGCCAGCAGCCAAGACAGACGACCCCTTGGGCAGTACTTC. The chain carries TRBV3-1 and TRBJ2-7; D unclear. The V gene lost 0 bases and the J gene lost 9 bases, with 15 bases spanning the gap. This CDR3 is 14 amino acids long. Germline-derived CDR1 and CDR2 are LGHDT and YNNKEL (reference sequence).

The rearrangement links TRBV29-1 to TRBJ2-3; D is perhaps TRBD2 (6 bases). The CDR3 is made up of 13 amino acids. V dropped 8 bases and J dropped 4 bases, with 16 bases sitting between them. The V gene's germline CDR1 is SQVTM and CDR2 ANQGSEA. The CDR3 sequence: CSLRDGFADTQYF. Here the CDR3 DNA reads TGCAGCCTGCGGGACGGCTTCGCAGATACGCAGTATTTT.

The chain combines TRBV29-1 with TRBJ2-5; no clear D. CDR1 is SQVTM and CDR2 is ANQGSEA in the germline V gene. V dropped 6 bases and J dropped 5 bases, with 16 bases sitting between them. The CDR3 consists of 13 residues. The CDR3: CSVTGLLWETQYF. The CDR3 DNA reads TGCAGCGTGACTGGTCTACTGTGGGAGACCCAGTACTTC.

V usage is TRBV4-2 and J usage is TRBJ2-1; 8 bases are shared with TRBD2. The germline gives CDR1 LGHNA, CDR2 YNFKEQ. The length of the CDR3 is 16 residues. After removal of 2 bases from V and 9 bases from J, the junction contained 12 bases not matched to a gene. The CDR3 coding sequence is TGTGCCAGCAGCCAAAATCTGGGACTAGGCTCCGGTGAGCAGTTCTTC. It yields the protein CASSQNLGLGSGEQFF.

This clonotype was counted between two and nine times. This CDR3 is CSVRLGFGANVLTF. CDR3 DNA sequence: TGCAGCGTTCGGCTAGGTTTTGGGGCCAACGTCCTGACTTTC. The chain links TRBV29-1 to TRBJ2-6, with D unclear. Looked up from germline, CDR1 is SQVTM and CDR2 is ANQGSEA. Trimming removed 5 bases at V and 3 bases at J, with 11 bases between. This CDR3 is 14 amino acids long.

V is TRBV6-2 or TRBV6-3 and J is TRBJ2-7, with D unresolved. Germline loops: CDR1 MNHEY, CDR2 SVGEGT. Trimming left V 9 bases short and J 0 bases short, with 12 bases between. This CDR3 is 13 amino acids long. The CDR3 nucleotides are TGTGCCAGTGCCGGACGTAGCTCCTACGAGCAGTACTTC. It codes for CASAGRSSYEQYF.

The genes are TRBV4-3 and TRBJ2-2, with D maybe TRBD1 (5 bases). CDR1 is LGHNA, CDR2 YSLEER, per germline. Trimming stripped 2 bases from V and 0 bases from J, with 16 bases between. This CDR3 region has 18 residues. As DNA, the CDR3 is TGCGCCAGCAGCCAAAGGATCAAGGGGCCTACGAACACCGGGGAGCTGTTTTTT. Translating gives CASSQRIKGPTNTGELFF.

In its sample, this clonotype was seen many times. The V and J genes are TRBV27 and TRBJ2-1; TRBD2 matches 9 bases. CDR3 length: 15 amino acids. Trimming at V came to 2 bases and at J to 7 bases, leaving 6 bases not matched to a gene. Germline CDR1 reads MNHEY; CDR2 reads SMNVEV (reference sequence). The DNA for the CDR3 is TGTGCCAGCAGTTTAAGCAGCGGGGGGCGGAATGAGCAGTTCTTC. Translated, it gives CASSLSSGGRNEQFF.

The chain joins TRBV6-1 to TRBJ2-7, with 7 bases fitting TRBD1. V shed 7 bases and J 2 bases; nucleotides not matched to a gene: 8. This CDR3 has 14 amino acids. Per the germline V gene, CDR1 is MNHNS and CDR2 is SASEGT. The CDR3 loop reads CASTDREPPYEQYF. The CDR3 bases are TGTGCCAGCACCGACAGGGAGCCACCCTACGAGCAGTACTTC.

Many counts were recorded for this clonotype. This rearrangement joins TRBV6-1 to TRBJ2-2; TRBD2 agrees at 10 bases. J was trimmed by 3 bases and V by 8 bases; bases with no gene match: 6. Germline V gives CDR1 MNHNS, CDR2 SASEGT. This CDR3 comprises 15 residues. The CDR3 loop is CASQLGTSDTGELFF. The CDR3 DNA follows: TGTGCCAGCCAACTTGGGACTAGCGACACCGGGGAGCTGTTTTTT.

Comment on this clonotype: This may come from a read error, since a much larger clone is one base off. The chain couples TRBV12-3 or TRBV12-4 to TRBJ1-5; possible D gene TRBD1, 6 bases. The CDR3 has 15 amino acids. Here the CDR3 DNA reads TGTGCCAGCAGTTTAGTTTCCGGGGGCAGTCAGCTCCAGCATTTT. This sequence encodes CASSLVSGGSQLQHF.

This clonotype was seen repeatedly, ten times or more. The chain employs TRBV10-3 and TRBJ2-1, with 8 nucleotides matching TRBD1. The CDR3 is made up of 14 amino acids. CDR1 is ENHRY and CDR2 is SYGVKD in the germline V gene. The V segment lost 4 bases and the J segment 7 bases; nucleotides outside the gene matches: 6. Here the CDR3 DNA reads TGTGCCATCAGTGGGACAGGGACGGGGAATGAGCAGTTCTTC. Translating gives CAISGTGTGNEQFF.

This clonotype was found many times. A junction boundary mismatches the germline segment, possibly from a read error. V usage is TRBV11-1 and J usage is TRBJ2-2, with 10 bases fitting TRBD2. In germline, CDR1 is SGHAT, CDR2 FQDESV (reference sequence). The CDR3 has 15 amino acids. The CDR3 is CASSLAGVNTGELFF. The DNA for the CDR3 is TGTGCCAGCAGCCTAGCGGGGGTGAACACCGGGGAGCTGTTTTTT.

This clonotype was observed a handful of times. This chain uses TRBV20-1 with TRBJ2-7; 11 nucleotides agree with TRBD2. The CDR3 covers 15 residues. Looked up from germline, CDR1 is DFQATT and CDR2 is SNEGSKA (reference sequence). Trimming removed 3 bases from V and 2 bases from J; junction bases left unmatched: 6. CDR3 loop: CSASVSSGGAYEQYF. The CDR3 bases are TGCAGTGCTAGCGTTAGTAGCGGGGGGGCCTACGAGCAGTACTTC.

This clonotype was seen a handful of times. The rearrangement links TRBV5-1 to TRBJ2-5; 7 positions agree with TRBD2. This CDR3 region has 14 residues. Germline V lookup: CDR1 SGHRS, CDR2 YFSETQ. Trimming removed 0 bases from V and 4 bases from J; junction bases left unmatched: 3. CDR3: CASSLARGRETQYF. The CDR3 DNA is TGCGCCAGCAGCTTGGCCCGCGGGAGAGAGACCCAGTACTTC.

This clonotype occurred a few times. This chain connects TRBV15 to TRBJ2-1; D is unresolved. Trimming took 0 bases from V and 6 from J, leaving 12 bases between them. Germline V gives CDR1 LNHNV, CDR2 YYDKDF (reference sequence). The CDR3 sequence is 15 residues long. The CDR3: CATSRDPLTANEQFF. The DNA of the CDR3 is TGTGCCACCAGCAGAGACCCCCTAACTGCCAATGAGCAGTTCTTC.

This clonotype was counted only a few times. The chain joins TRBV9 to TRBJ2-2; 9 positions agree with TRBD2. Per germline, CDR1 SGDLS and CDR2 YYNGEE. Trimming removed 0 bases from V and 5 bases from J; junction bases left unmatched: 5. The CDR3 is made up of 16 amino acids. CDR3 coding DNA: TGTGCCAGCAGCGTAGATCTAGCGGGACGAACCGGGGAGCTGTTTTTT. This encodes CASSVDLAGRTGELFF. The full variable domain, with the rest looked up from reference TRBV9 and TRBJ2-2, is DSGVTQTPKHLITATGQRVTLRCSPRSGDLSVYWYQQSLDQGLQFLIQYYNGEERAKGNILERFSAQQFPDLHSELNLSSLELGDSALYFCASSVDLAGRTGELFFGEGSRLTVL.

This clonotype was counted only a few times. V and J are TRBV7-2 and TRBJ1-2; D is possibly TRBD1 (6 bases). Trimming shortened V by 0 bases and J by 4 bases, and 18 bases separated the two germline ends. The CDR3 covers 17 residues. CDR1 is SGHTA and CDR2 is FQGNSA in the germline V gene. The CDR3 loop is CASSLAYINTGSYGYTF. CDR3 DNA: TGTGCCAGCAGCTTAGCCTACATTAACACAGGGAGCTATGGCTACACCTTC.

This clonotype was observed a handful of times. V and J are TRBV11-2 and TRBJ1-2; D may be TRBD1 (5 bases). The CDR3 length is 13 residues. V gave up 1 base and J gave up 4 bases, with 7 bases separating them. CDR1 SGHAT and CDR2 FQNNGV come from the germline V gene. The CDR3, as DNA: TGTGCCAGCAGCTTAGTACAGGCCTATGGCTACACCTTC. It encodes CASSLVQAYGYTF. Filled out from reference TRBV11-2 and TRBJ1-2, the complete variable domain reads EAGVAQSPRYKIIEKRQSVAFWCNPISGHATLYWYQQILGQGPKLLIQFQNNGVVDDSQLPKDRFSAERLKGVDSTLKIQPAKLEDSAVYLCASSLVQAYGYTFGSGTRLTVV.

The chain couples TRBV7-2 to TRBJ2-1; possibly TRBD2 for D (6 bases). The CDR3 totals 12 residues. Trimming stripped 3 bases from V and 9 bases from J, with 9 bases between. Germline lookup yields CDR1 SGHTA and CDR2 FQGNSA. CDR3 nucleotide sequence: TGTGCCAGCAGCTTGGCGGGATTTGAGCAGTTCTTC. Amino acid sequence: CASSLAGFEQFF. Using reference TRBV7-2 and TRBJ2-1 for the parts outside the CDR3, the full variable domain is GAGVSQSPSNKVTEKGKDVELRCDPISGHTALYWYRQSLGQGLEFLIYFQGNSAPDKSGLPSDRFSAERTGGSVSTLTIQRTQQEDSAVYLCASSLAGFEQFFGPGTRLTVL.